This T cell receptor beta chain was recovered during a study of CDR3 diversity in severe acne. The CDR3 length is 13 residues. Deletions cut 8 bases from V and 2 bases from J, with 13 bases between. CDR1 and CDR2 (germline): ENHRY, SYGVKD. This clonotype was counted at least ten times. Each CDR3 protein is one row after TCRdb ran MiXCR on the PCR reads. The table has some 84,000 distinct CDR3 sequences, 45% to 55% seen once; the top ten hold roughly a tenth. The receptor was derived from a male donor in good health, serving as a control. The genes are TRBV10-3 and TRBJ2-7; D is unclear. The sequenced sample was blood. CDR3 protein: CAIEAPNAYEQYF. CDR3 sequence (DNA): TGTGCCATCGAAGCGCCTAATGCCTACGAGCAGTACTTC.